This TCR beta chain was retrieved from a study of CD8 T cells in Susac syndrome. A remark on this clonotype: Mismatch with germline at one junction end may stem from a read error.

Random-hexamer reverse transcription was applied to roughly 0.45 to 1 ug RNA. One entry per CDR3 protein, called by TCRdb with MiXCR from the immunoSEQ multiplex PCR reads. The sample contains about 210,000 distinct CDR3 sequences, about 96% of which appear only once. CDR1 is DFQATT, CDR2 SNEGSKA, per germline (reference sequence). The CDR3 sequence is 11 residues long. The sequence was collected from a human donor with multiple sclerosis. Input material: CD4+ T cells from PBMCs. The rearrangement uses TRBV20-1 and TRBJ2-7; 9 bases fit TRBD1. CDR3 loop: CSARDGGTGNF. The DNA for the CDR3 is TGCAGTGCTAGAGATGGGGGGACAGGGAACTTC.